Listed here is a single T cell receptor (beta chain). This specimen comes from a study of blood T cell repertoires in COVID-19. Turning to the study itself: Acute and convalescent COVID-19 specimens originated in the United States, Italy and Spain. Sources were T cells, B-cell-depleted T cells, or PBMCs; the material itself was cDNA or gDNA.

CDR1 SGHDT and CDR2 YYEEEE come from the germline V gene. This CDR3 spans 15 amino acids. The V end was cut by 0 bases, the J end by 2 bases, with 11 bases between. Per the authors' pipeline: Reference gene primers were amplified, and this amplification served to estimate nucleated cell counts. Here immunoSEQ multiplex PCR was the method, and the copy in TCRdb shows in-frame clones only, minus some. V and J calls plus clone size are reproduced from that table; the DNA served to infer D and trimming. The sample lists more than 130,000 clones, approximately 84% seen once, with just under 9% in the top ten.

The clonotype was recovered from a woman older than 75 in a cohort sampled during active or convalescent COVID-19. The chain employs TRBV5-6 and TRBJ1-2; D unclear. Specimen: peripheral blood. This chain's CDR3 is CASSLAGSRNYGYTF. DNA of the CDR3: TGTGCCAGCAGCTTGGCCGGGAGTCGGAACTATGGCTACACCTTC. Supplemented by reference TRBV5-6 and TRBJ1-2, the full variable domain reads DAGVTQSPTHLIKTRGQQVTLRCSPKSGHDTVSWYQQALGQGPQFIFQYYEEEERQRGNFPDRFSGHQFPNYSSELNVNALLLGDSALYLCASSLAGSRNYGYTFGSGTRLTVV.